The 5 T cell receptor beta chains below were found in one sample sequenced in a study of T cell clonality in common variable immunodeficiency. General observations from the study: In common variable immunodeficiency, TCR beta chains reportedly carried fewer deletions and N-nucleotide insertions.

These receptors' antigens are unknown. Some clones are missing from TCRdb's copy, which holds only in-frame ones; the method was immunoSEQ multiplex PCR. The sample includes several thousand clones, none of them occurring once. Sample: peripheral blood mononuclear cells. Every receptor here comes from a human donor with common variable immunodeficiency.

In this sample, this clone is medium-sized. The read falls 3 residues short of the CDR3 end, and the missing part is taken from the germline J gene. The chain carries TRBV5-1 and TRBJ2-7; D might be TRBD1 (6 bases). The ends were cut back, 2 bases at V and 2 bases at J, with 14 bases in the middle. The CDR3 loop spans 15 amino acids. Germline V CDR1 and CDR2: SGHRS, YFSETQ. CDR3 DNA, as far as it was read: TGCGCCAGCAGCTTCCAACAGGGCTCACCCTACGAG. It translates to CASSFQQGSPYE. The entire CDR3 protein reads CASSFQQGSPYEQYF.

In its sample, this clone was seen many times. From the germline J gene comes the end of the CDR3, since the read stops 3 residues before it. V is TRBV2 and J is TRBJ2-1; 7 bases fit TRBD1. Germline trimming cut 6 bases from V and 5 bases from J; bases unmatched to any gene: 4. The CDR3 loop spans 13 amino acids. Per the germline V gene, CDR1 is SNHLY and CDR2 is FYNNEI. CDR3 DNA, as far as it was read: TGTGCCAGCAGGGGGACAGTACACAATGAG. Encoded protein: CASRGTVHNE. The whole CDR3 reads CASRGTVHNEQFF.

This clone was counted a few times. The read ends 3 residues shy of where the CDR3 ends; the end is completed using the germline J gene. This rearrangement joins TRBV10-2 to TRBJ1-6, with TRBD1 identical over 9 bases. This CDR3 has 15 residues. Germline V lookup: CDR1 WSHSY, CDR2 SAAADI. Losses at the gene ends were 2 bases for V and 8 bases for J; bases not matched to a gene: 4. CDR3 sequence reads: CASSERQGGDSPLHF. The sequenced part of the CDR3 DNA is TGCGCCAGCAGTGAGCGACAGGGGGGAGATTCACCC.

This clone appeared many times. The read gets to within 3 residues of the CDR3 end, and the germline J gene fills in the rest. The rearrangement uses TRBV18 and TRBJ2-5, with D possibly TRBD2 on 5 matching bases. Trimming shortened V by 7 bases and J by 4 bases, and 13 bases separated the two germline ends. From germline, CDR1 is KGHSH and CDR2 LQKENI. The CDR3 consists of 13 residues. The DNA read from the CDR3 is TGTGCCAGCTTGTCGAGACTACCAGAGACC. This sequence encodes CASLSRLPET. In full, the CDR3 is CASLSRLPETQYF.

This clone was recorded at least ten times. The read terminates 3 residues ahead of where the CDR3 ends, so the germline J gene completes it. V gene TRBV20-1 combines with J gene TRBJ2-3, with TRBD2 as a possible D gene (5 bases). CDR3 length: 13 residues. The V and J ends lost 5 bases and 4 bases respectively, with 13 bases between them. CDR1 is DFQATT and CDR2 is SNEGSKA in the germline V gene (reference sequence). The covered CDR3 bases are TGCAGTGCTCCCGGGGTTGGGGCAGATACG. Protein product: CSAPGVGADT. Given in full, the CDR3 is CSAPGVGADTQYF.